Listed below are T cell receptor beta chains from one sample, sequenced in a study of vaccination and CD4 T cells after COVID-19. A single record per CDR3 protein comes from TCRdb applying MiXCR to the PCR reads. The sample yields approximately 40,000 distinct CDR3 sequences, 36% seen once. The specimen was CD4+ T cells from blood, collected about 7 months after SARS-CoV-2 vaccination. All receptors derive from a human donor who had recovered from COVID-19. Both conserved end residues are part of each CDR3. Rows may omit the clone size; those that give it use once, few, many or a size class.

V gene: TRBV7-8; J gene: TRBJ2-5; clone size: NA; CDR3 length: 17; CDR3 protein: CASSLAVTGGALETQYF
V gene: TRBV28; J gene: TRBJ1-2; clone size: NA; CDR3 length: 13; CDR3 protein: CASSLSQNYGYTF
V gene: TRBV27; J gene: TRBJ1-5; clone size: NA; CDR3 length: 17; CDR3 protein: CASSLAPPLQSNQPQHF
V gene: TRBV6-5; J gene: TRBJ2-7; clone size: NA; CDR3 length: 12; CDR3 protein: CASSYEVHEQYF
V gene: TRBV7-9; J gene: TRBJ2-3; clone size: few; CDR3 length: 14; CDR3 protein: CASSANRVTDTQYF
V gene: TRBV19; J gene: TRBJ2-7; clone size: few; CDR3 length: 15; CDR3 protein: CASREIRGVIYEQYF
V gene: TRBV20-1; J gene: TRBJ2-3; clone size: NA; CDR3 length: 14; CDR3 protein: CSANTGSSTDTQYF
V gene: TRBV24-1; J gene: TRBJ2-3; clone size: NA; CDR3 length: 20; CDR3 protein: CATSDAVSPRGDTNTDTQYF
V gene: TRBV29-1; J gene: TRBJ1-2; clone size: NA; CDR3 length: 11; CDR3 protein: CSGGQGYGYTF
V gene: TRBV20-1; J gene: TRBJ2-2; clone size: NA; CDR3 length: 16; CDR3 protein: CSANRAGGANTGELFF
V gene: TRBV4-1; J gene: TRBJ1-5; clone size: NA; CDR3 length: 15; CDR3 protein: CASSGRTGGNQPQHF